The rows below give T cell receptor beta chains drawn from one sample of a study of T cell responses to AZD1222 COVID-19 vaccine. TCRdb's copy holds only in-frame clones and misses some; the assay was immunoSEQ multiplex PCR. This sample carries 150,000 to 180,000 clones, 86% of them seen once, and the ten largest clones take approximately 5.1%. This specimen was peripheral blood, taken on day 0 of MenACWY control vaccination. Receptors were obtained from an adult in good health. Both conserved end residues are part of each CDR3. A D gene is named only where the DNA matches it firmly. Clone size is shown for a subset of rows, as once, few, many or a class of expanded clone.

v_gene	abundance	j_gene	d_gene	CDR3aa	CDR3nt
TRBV7-2	-	TRBJ2-7	TRBD2	CASSPPGLAGTEQYF	TGTGCCAGCAGCCCACCGGGACTAGCGGGAACCGAGCAGTACTTC
TRBV9	few	TRBJ1-1	TRBD1	CASSVGSGGNPMNTEAFF	TGTGCCAGCAGCGTAGGATCAGGGGGGAACCCAATGAACACTGAAGCTTTCTTT
TRBV4-2	-	TRBJ1-3	-	CASSQVEDTIYF	TGTGCCAGCAGCCAAGTAGAGGACACCATATATTTT
TRBV28	-	TRBJ2-7	-	CASSLGSFRYEQYF	TGTGCCAGCAGTTTGGGGTCCTTTCGTTACGAGCAGTACTTC
TRBV7-9	-	TRBJ2-1	-	CASSLASNEQFF	TGTGCCAGCAGCTTAGCGTCCAATGAGCAGTTCTTC
TRBV30	-	TRBJ2-7	-	CAWSAPGTVSYEQYF	TGTGCCTGGAGTGCACCAGGGACTGTCAGCTACGAGCAGTACTTC
TRBV24-1	-	TRBJ2-3	-	CATSDDDWTDTQYF	TGTGCCACCAGTGATGACGACTGGACAGATACGCAGTATTTT
TRBV10-2	once	TRBJ1-3	-	CASSESRNTIYF	TGCGCCAGCAGTGAGTCGCGAAACACCATATATTTT
TRBV18	-	TRBJ2-3	-	CASSYYGDTQYF	TGTGCCAGCTCGTATTATGGGGATACGCAGTATTTT
TRBV4-1	-	TRBJ1-4	-	CASSQLGRRNNEKLFF	TGCGCCAGCAGCCAGCTGGGTCGTAGGAATAATGAAAAACTGTTTTTT
TRBV10-1	-	TRBJ1-1	-	CASSEYRGAEAEAFF	TGCGCCAGCAGTGAGTATAGGGGTGCCGAAGCTGAAGCTTTCTTT
TRBV4-1	-	TRBJ1-4	TRBD1	CASSLTGTGVEKLFF	TGCGCCAGCAGCCTTACCGGGACAGGGGTCGAAAAACTGTTTTTT
TRBV5-1	-	TRBJ1-4	TRBD1	CASSLAGTGGEKLFF	TGCGCCAGCAGCTTGGCCGGGACAGGCGGTGAAAAACTGTTTTTT
TRBV7-8	-	TRBJ2-2	-	CASSLQRHGATGELFF	TGTGCCAGCAGCTTACAGCGCCATGGTGCCACCGGGGAGCTGTTTTTT
TRBV6-5	-	TRBJ1-5	-	CASSYSSNQPQHF	TGTGCCAGCAGTTACAGTAGCAATCAGCCCCAGCATTTT
TRBV6-2/TRBV6-3	-	TRBJ2-5	-	CASSFQETQYF	TGTGCCAGCAGTTTCCAAGAGACCCAGTACTTC
TRBV5-1	-	TRBJ1-2	TRBD1	CASSQGGASINYGYTF	TGCGCCAGCAGCCAAGGGGGCGCGTCTATAAACTATGGCTACACCTTC
TRBV9	-	TRBJ2-5	-	CASSHKETQYF	TGTGCCAGCAGCCATAAAGAGACCCAGTACTTC